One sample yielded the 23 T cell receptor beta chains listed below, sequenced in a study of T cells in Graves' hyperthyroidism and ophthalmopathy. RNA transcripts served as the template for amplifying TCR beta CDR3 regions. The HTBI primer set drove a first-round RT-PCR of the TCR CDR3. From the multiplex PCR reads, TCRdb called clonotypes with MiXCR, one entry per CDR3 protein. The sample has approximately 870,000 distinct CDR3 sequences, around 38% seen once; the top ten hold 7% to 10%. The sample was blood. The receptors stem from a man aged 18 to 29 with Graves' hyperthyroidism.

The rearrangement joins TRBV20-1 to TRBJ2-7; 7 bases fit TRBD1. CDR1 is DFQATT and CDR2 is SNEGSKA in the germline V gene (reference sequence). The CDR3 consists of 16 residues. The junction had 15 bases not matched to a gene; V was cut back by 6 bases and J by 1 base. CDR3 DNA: TGCAGTGCCCAACCCCCGGGACAGCCTTTTTCCTACGAGCAGTACTTC. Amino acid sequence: CSAQPPGQPFSYEQYF.

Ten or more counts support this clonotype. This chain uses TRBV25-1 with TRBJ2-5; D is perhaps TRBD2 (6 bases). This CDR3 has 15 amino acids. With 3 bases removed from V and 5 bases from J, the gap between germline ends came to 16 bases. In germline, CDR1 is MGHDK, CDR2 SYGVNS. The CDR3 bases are TGTGCCAGCAGTGATATAACGGGACTTGGGGAGACCCAGTACTTC. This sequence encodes CASSDITGLGETQYF.

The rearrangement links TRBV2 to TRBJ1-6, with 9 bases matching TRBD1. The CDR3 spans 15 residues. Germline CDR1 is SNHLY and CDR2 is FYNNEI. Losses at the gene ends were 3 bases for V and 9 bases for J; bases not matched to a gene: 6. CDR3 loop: CASSDPGTGPSPLHF. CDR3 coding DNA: TGTGCCAGCAGTGATCCTGGGACAGGGCCTTCACCCCTCCACTTT.

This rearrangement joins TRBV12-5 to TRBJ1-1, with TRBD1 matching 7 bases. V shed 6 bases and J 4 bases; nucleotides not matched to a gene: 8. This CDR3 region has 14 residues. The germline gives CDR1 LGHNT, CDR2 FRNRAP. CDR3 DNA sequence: TGTGCTAGTGGACGAGGACAGGCCTTCACTGAAGCTTTCTTT. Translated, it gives CASGRGQAFTEAFF.

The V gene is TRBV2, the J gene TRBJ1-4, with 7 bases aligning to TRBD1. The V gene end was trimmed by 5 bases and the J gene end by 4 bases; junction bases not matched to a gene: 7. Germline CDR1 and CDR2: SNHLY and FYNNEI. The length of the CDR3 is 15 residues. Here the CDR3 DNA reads TGTGCCAGCAGTTACGTCGACAGGGTTAATGAAAAACTGTTTTTT. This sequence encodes CASSYVDRVNEKLFF.

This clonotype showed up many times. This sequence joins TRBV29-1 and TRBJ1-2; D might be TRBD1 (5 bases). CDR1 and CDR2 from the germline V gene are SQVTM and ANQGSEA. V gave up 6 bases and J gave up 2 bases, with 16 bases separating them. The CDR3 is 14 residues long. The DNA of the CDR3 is TGCAGCGTAGCTGGGGGGGACTTAAACTATGGCTACACCTTC. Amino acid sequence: CSVAGGDLNYGYTF.

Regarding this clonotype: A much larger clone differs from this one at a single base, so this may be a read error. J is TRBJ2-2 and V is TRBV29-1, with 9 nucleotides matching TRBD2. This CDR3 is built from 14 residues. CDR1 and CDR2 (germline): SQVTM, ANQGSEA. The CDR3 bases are TGCAGCGTTGTGGCTAGCGGGGAGCTCGGGGTGCTGTTTTTT. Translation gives CSVVASGELGVLFF.

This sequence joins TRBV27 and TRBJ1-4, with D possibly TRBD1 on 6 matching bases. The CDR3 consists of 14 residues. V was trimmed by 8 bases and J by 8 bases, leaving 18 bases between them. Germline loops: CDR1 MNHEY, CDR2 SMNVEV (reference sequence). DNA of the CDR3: TGTGCCAGCGGGTCGTACAGGGCTCAGGAAAAACTGTTTTTT. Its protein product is CASGSYRAQEKLFF.

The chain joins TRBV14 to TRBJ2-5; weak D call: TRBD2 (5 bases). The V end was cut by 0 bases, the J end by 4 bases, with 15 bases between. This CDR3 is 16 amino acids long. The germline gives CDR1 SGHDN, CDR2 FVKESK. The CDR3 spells CASSQDFLAGLETQYF. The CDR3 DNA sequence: TGTGCCAGCAGCCAAGATTTCCTAGCCGGGTTAGAGACCCAGTACTTC.

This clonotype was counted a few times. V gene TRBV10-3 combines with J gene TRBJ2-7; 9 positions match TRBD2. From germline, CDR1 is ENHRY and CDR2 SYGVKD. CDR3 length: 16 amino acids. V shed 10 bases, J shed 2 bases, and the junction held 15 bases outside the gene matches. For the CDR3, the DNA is TGTGCCAGCAGGTCGTCGGACAGCGGGAGGCCCTACGAGCAGTACTTC. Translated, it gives CASRSSDSGRPYEQYF.

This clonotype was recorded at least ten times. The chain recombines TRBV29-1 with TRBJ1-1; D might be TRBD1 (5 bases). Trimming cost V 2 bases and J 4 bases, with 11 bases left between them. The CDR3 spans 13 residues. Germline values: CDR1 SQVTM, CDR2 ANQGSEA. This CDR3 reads CSVESVGGTEAFF. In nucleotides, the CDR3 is TGCAGCGTTGAATCGGTGGGGGGCACTGAAGCTTTCTTT.

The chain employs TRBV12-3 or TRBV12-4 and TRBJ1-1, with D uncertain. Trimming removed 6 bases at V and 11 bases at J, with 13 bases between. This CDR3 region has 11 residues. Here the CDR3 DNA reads TGTGCCAGCAGAACCAGAAGTAGGGCTTTCTTT. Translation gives CASRTRSRAFF.

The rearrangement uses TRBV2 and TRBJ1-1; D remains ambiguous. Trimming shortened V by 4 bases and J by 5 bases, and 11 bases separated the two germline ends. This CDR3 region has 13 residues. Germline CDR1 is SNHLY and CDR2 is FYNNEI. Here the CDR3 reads CASSAGVSTEAFF. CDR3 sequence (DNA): TGTGCCAGCAGTGCCGGGGTTAGTACTGAAGCTTTCTTT. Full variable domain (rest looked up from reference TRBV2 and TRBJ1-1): EPEVTQTPSHQVTQMGQEVILRCVPISNHLYFYWYRQILGQKVEFLVSFYNNEISEKSEIFDDQFSVERPDGSNFTLKIRSTKLEDSAMYFCASSAGVSTEAFFGQGTRLTVV.

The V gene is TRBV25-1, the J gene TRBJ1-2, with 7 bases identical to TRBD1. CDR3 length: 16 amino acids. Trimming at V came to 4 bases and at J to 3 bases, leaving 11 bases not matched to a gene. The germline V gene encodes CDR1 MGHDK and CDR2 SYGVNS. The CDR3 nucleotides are TGTGCCAGCAGTGCTCTGGACAGGCGGAGGGACTATGGCTACACCTTC. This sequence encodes CASSALDRRRDYGYTF.

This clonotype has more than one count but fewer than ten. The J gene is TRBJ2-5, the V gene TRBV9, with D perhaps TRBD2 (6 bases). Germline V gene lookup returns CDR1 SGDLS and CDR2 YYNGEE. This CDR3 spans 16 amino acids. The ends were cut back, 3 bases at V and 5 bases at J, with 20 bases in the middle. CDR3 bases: TGTGCCAGCAGCGAGACCGGGACTGCCCCAGGGGAGACCCAGTACTTC. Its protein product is CASSETGTAPGETQYF.

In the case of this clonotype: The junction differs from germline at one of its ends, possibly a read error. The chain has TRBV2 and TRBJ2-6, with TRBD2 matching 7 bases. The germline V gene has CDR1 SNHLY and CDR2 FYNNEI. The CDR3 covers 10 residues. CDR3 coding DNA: TGTGCCAGCAGGCCGGGGGGTGAAGCTTTC. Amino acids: CASRPGGEAF.

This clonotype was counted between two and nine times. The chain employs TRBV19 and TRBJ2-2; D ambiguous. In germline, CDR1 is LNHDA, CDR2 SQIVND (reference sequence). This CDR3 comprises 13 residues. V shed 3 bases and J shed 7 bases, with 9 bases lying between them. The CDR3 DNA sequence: TGTGCCAGTAGTATTGGAGTAAACGGGGAGCTGTTTTTT. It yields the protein CASSIGVNGELFF.

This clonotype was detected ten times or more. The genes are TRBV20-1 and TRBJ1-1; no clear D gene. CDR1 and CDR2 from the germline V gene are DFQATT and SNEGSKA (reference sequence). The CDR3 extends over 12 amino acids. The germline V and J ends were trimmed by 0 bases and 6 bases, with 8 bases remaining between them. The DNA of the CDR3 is TGCAGTGCTAGAGATCGGGGTCCTGAAGCTTTCTTT. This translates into CSARDRGPEAFF.

The CDR3 sequence: CASSARTGGWEQYF. CDR3 DNA: TGTGCCAGCAGCGCGAGGACAGGGGGGTGGGAGCAGTACTTC. The rearrangement joins TRBV7-9 to TRBJ2-7; 10 bases align to TRBD1. The germline V gene encodes CDR1 SEHNR and CDR2 FQNEAQ (reference sequence). The CDR3 has 14 amino acids. The junction had 8 bases not matched to a gene; V was cut back by 5 bases and J by 7 bases.

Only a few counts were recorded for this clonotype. As DNA, the CDR3 is TGTGCCAGCAGCCCCGGGACAGGCGCCAATGAAAAACTGTTTTTT. Translation: CASSPGTGANEKLFF. The chain employs TRBV12-3 or TRBV12-4 and TRBJ1-4; 8 nucleotides agree with TRBD1. J lost 5 bases, V lost 6 bases, and 8 bases had no gene match. The CDR3 has 15 amino acids.

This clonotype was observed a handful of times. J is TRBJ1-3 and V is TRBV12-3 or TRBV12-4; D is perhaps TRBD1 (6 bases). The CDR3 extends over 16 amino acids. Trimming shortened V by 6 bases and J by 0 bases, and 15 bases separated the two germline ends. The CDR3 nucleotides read TGTGCCAGCAGCACGACAGACAGGAGCTCTGGAAACACCATATATTTT. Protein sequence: CASSTTDRSSGNTIYF.

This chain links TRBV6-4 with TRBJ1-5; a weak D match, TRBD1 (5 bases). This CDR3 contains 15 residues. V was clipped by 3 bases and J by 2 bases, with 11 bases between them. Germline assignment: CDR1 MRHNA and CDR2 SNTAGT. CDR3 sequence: CASSERAGGNQPQHF. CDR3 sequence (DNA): TGTGCCAGCAGTGAAAGGGCGGGGGGCAATCAGCCCCAGCATTTT.

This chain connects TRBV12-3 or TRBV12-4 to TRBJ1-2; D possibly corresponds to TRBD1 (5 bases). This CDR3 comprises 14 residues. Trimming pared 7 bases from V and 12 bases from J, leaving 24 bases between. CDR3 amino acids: CASNMGGEVLGNTF. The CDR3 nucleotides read TGTGCCAGCAACATGGGAGGGGAAGTCTTAGGCAACACCTTC.